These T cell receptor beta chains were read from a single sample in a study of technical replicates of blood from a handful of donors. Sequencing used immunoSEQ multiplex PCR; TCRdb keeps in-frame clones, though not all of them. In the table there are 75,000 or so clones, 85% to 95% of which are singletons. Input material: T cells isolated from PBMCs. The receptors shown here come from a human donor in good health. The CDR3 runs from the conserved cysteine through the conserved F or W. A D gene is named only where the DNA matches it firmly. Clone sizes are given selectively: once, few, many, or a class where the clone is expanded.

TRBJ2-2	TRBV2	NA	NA	TGTGCCAGCAGTGAACAGGGGACGAACACCGGGGAGCTGTTTTTT	CASSEQGTNTGELFF
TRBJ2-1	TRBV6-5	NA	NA	TGTGCCAGCAGTTACTTCCAAACCGGTGAGCAGTTCTTC	CASSYFQTGEQFF
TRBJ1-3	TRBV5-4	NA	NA	TGTGCCAGCAGCCCTCAGGGGAGCTCTGGAAACACCATATATTTT	CASSPQGSSGNTIYF
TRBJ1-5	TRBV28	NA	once	TGTGCCAGCAGTTTCGAGAATTCAATTCGGCAGCCCCAGCATTTT	CASSFENSIRQPQHF
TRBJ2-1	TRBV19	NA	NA	TGTGCCAGTAGTATTGATTCGAGCTCGGTTGAGCAGTTCTTC	CASSIDSSSVEQFF
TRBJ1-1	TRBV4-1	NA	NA	TGCGCCAGCAGTGGTTATAGAGTGAACACTGAAGCTTTCTTT	CASSGYRVNTEAFF
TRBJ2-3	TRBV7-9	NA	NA	TGTGCCAGCAGCGATCTCGGACTGAAGAGCACAGATACGCAGTATTTT	CASSDLGLKSTDTQYF
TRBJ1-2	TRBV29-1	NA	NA	TGCAGCGTTGAAGATGGGCAAGTTAACTATGGCTACACCTTC	CSVEDGQVNYGYTF
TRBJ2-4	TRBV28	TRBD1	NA	TGTGCCAGCAGTCCGGACAGGGAATTGGACATTCAGTACTTC	CASSPDRELDIQYF
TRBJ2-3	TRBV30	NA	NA	TGTGCCTGGAGTGGGGACACGGTGGATACGCAGTATTTT	CAWSGDTVDTQYF
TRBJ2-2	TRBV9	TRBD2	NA	TGTGCCAGCAGCCCTAGAAATGGGAGGGCCTTACTGAACACCGGGGAGCTGTTTTTT	CASSPRNGRALLNTGELFF
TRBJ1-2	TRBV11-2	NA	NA	TGTGCCAGCAGAACAGCCTATGGCTACACCTTC	CASRTAYGYTF
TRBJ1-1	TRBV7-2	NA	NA	TGTGCCAGCAGCCAAGACAGGCGGAACACTGAAGCTTTCTTT	CASSQDRRNTEAFF
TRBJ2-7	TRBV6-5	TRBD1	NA	TGTGCCAGCAGCTTCGGACAGGCGTACGAGCAGTACTTC	CASSFGQAYEQYF
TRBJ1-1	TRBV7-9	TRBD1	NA	TGTGCCAGCAGCCTTTTTCAGACAGGGTCGAACACTGAAGCTTTCTTT	CASSLFQTGSNTEAFF